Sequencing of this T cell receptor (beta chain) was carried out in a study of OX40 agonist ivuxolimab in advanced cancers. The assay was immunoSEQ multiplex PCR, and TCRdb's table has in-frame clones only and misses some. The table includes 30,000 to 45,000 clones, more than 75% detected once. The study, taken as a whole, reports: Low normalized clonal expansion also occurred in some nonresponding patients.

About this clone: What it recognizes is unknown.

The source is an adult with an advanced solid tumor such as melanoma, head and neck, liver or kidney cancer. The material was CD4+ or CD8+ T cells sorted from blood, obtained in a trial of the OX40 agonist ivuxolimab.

The CDR3 DNA reads as TGTGCCAGCAGCTTAGGTTGGGAGTATTCCTACGAGCAGTACTTC. This sequence encodes CASSLGWEYSYEQYF. The rearrangement joins TRBV7-2 to TRBJ2-7; possible D gene TRBD2, 5 bases. The germline CDR1 and CDR2 sequences are SGHTA and FQGNSA. Trimming took 1 base from V and 1 from J, leaving 11 bases between them. The CDR3 runs to 15 residues.